The source of this T cell receptor beta chain is a study of preoperative IRX-2 immunotherapy in early breast cancer. Trimming removed 4 bases from V and 8 bases from J; junction bases left unmatched: 14. Germline V gene data show CDR1 as SGHDT and CDR2 as YYEEEE. This CDR3 comprises 17 residues. Noted treatment: preoperative locoregional IRX-2 cytokine immunotherapy. Patients received preoperative, locoregional IRX-2 cytokine immunotherapy in a phase Ib study. Only in-frame clones appear in the TCRdb table, and some are missing; sequencing was by immunoSEQ multiplex PCR. Here the sample spans fewer than 25,000 clones, about 90% being singletons.

The sequencing used tumor tissue, collected after IRX-2 immunotherapy. The chain combines TRBV5-6 with TRBJ1-6; 8 bases fit TRBD1. This sequence was found in a human donor with breast cancer. CDR3 DNA: TGTGCCAGCAGCCCGTTTTACCGGGACAGGAATTATTCACCCCTCCACTTT. This translates into CASSPFYRDRNYSPLHF.